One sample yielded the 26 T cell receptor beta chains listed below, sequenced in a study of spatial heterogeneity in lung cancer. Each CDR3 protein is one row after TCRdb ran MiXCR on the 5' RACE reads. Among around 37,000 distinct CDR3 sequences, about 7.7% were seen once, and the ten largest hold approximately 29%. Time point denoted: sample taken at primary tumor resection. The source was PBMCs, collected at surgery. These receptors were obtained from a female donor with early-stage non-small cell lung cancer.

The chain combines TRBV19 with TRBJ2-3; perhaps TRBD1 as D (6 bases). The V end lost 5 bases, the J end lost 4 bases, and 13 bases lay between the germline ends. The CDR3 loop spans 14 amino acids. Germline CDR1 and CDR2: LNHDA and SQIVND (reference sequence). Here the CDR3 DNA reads TGTGCCAGTAGTGAACAGGGTGTGGCAGATACGCAGTATTTT. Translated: CASSEQGVADTQYF.

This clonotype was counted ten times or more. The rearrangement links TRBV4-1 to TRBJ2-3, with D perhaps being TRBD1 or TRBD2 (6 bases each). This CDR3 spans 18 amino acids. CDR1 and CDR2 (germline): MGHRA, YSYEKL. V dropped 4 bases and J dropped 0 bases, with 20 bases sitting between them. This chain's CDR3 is CASSPQRGVILSTDTQYF. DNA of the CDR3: TGCGCCAGCAGCCCACAAAGGGGGGTAATACTGAGCACAGATACGCAGTATTTT.

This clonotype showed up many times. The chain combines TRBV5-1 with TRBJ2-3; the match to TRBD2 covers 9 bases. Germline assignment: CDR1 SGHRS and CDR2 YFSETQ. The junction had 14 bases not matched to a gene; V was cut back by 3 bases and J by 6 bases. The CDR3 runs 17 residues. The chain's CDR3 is CASSSDPPAGGVDTQYF. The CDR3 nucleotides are TGCGCCAGCAGCTCGGACCCTCCAGCGGGGGGCGTGGATACGCAGTATTTT.

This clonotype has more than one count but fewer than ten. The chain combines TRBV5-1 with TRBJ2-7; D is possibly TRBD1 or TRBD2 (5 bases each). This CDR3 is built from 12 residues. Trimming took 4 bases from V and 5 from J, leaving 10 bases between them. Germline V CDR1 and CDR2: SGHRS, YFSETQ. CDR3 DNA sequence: TGCGCCAGCAGCATATTGGGGGACGAGCAGTACTTC. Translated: CASSILGDEQYF.

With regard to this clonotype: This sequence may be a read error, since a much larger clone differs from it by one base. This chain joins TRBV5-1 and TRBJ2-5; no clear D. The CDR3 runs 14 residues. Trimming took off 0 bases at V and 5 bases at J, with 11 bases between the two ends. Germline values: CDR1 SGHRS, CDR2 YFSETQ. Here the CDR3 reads CASSLVLCGETQYF. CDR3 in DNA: TGCGCCAGCAGCTTGGTACTATGTGGGGAGACCCAGTACTTC.

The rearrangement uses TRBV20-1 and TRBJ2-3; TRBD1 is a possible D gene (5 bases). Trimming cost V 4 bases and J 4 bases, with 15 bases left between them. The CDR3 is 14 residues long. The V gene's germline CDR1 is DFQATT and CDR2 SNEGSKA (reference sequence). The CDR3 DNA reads TGCAGTGCTACACCGACTCAGGGCGCAGATACGCAGTATTTT. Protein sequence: CSATPTQGADTQYF.

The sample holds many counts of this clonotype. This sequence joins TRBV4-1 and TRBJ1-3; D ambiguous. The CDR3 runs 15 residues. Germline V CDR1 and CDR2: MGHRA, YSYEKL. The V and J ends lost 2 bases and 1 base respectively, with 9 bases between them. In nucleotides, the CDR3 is TGCGCCAGCAGCCAAAGACCGCCATCTGGAAACACCATATATTTT. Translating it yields CASSQRPPSGNTIYF.

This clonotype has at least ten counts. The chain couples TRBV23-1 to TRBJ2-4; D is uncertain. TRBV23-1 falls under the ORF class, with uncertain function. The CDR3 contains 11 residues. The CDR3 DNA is TGCGGTCGTACACCCAAAAACATTCAGTACTTC. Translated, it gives CGRTPKNIQYF.

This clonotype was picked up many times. The CDR3 sequence: CASNSLAGAVNEQFF. The CDR3 DNA follows: TGTGCCAGCAACTCCTTAGCGGGGGCGGTCAATGAGCAGTTCTTC. The rearrangement joins TRBV7-6 to TRBJ2-1; 9 bases are shared with TRBD2. CDR1 and CDR2 (germline): SGHVS, FNYEAQ. J lost 6 bases, V lost 7 bases, and 10 bases had no gene match. CDR3 length: 15 residues.

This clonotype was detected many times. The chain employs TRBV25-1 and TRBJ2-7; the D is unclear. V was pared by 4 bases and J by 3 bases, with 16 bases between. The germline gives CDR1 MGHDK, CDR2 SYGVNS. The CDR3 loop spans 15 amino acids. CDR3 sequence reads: CASSARLSPFYEQYF. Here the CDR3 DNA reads TGTGCCAGCAGTGCTCGACTTTCGCCATTCTACGAGCAGTACTTC.

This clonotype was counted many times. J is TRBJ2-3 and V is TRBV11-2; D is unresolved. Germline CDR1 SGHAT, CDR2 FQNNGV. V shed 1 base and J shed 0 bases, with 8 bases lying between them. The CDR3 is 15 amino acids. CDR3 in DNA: TGTGCCAGCAGCTTAGTGGGTGGTAGCACAGATACGCAGTATTTT. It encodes CASSLVGGSTDTQYF.

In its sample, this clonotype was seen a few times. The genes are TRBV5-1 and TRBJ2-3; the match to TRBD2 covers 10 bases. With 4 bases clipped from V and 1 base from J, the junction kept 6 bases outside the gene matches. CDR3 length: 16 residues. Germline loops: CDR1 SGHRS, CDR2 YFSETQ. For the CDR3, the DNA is TGCGCCAGCAGCCTTCCCGGGACTAGCGGCACAGATACGCAGTATTTT. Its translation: CASSLPGTSGTDTQYF.

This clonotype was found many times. The CDR3 loop reads CASSAGGPSLPYNEQFF. The CDR3 DNA reads as TGTGCCAGCAGCGCTGGGGGACCCTCGCTTCCCTACAATGAGCAGTTCTTC. The J gene is TRBJ2-1, the V gene TRBV7-8; D could derive from TRBD1 or TRBD2 (5 bases each). The germline V gene encodes CDR1 SGHVS and CDR2 FQNEAQ. CDR3 length equals 17 residues. The ends were cut back, 5 bases at V and 2 bases at J, with 19 bases in the middle.

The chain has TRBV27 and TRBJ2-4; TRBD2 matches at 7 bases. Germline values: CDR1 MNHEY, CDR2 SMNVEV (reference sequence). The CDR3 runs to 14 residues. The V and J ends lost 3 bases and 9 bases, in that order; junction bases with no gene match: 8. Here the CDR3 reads CASSFRWGGGIQYF. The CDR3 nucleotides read TGTGCCAGCAGTTTCAGGTGGGGGGGAGGCATTCAGTACTTC.

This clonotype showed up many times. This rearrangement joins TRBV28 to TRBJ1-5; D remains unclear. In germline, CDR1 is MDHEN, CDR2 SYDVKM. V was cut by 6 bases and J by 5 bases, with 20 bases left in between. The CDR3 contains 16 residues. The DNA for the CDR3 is TGTGCCAGCAGAATGGTGGGGAGTGGTTGGGATCAGCCCCAGCATTTT. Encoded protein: CASRMVGSGWDQPQHF.

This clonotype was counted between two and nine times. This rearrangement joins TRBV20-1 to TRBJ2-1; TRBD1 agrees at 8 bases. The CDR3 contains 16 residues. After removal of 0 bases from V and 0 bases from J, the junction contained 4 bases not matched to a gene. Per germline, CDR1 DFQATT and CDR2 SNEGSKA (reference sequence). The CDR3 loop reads CSAREGTGSSYNEQFF. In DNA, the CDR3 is TGCAGTGCTAGAGAGGGGACAGGTAGCTCCTACAATGAGCAGTTCTTC.

The CDR3 protein is CASSLALQGSGYGYTF. CDR3 coding DNA: TGTGCCAGCAGCTTAGCGCTACAGGGTTCGGGCTATGGCTACACCTTC. The V gene is TRBV7-2, the J gene TRBJ1-2; possible D gene TRBD1, 6 bases. The CDR3 is 16 amino acids. Trimming took off 0 bases at V and 4 bases at J, with 15 bases between the two ends. Per the germline V gene, CDR1 is SGHTA and CDR2 is FQGNSA.

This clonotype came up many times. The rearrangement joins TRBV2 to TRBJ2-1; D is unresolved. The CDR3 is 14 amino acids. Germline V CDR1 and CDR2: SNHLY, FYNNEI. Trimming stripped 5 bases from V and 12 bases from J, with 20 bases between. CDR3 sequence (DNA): TGTGCCAGCAGTCCGTCCCCCGGCACCCGTTGGCAGTTCTTC. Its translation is CASSPSPGTRWQFF.

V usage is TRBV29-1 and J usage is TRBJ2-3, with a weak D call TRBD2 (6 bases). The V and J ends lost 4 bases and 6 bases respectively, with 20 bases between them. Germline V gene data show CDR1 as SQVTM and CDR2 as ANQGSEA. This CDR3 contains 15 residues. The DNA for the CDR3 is TGCAGCGTTGTGGGAGGTCAAGGGGTGAGGGATACGCAGTATTTT. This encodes CSVVGGQGVRDTQYF.

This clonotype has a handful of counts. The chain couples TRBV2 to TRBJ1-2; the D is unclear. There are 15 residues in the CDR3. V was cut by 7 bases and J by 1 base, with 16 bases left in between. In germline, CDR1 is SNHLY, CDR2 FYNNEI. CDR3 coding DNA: TGTGCCAGCACCGAGGGTGGCGCTGATAACTATGGCTACACCTTC. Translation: CASTEGGADNYGYTF.

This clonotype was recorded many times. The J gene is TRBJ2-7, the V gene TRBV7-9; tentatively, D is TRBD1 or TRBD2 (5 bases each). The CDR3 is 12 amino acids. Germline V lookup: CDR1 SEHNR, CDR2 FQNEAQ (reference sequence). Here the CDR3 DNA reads TGTGCGACGGGGCAGGGTGATTACGAGCAGTACTTC. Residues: CATGQGDYEQYF.

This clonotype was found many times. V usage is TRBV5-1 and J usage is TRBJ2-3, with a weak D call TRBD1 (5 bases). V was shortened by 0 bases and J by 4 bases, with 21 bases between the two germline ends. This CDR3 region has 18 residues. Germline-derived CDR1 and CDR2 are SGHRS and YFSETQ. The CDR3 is CASSLDPTARGGPDTQYF. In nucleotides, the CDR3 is TGCGCCAGCAGCTTGGACCCTACCGCAAGGGGTGGCCCAGATACGCAGTATTTT.

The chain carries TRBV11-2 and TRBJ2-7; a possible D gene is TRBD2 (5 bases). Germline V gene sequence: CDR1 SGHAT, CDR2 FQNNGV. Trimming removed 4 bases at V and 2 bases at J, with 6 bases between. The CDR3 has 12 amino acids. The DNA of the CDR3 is TGTGCCAGCAGCTCCGGGGCCTACGAGCAGTACTTC. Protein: CASSSGAYEQYF.

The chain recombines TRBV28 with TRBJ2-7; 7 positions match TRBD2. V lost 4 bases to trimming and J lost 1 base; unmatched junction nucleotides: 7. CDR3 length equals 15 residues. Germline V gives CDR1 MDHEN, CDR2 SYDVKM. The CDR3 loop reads CASSSPGTISYEQYF. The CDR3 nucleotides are TGTGCCAGCAGTTCCCCCGGGACTATATCCTACGAGCAGTACTTC.

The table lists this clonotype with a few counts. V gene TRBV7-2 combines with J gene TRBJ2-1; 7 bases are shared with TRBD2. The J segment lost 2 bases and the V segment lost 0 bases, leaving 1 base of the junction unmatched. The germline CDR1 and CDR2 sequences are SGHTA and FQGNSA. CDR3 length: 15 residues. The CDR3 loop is CASSLASGPYNEQFF. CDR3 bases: TGTGCCAGCAGCTTAGCTAGCGGGCCCTACAATGAGCAGTTCTTC.

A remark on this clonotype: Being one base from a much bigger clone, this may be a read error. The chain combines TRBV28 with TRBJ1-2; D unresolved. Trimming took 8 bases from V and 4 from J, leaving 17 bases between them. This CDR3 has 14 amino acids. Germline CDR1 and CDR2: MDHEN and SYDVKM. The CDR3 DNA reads TGTGCCAGCGGATCGGGATCCTTAACCTATGGCTACACCTTC. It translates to CASGSGSLTYGYTF.